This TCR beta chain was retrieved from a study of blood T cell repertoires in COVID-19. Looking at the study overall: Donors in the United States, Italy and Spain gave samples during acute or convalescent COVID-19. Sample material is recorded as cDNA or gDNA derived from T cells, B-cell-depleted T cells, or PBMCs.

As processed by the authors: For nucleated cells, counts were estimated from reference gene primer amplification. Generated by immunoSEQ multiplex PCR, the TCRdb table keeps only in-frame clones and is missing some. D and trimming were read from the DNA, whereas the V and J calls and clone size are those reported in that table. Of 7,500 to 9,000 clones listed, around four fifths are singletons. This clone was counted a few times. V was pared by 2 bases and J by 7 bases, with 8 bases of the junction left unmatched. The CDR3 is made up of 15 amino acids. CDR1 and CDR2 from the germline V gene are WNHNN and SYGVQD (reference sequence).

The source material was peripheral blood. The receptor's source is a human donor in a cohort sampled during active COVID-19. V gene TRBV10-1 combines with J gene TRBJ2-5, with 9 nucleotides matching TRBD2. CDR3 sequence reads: CASSEASGASGTQYF. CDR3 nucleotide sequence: TGCGCCAGCAGTGAGGCTAGCGGGGCGAGCGGGACCCAGTACTTC.